A single sample is the source of the 30 T cell receptor beta chains below, sequenced in a study of blood T cells in healthy people across ages (dated by TCRdb to between 2014 and 2017). The library relied on 5' RACE. Instrument used: Illumina HiSeq 2500. The second PCR ran for roughly 7 to 11 cycles and used a J-beta primer mix along with a sample-barcoded 5' primer. TCRdb took the public reads, trimmed them with fastp at Q25, ran MiXCR for clone calling and kept in-frame beta chains. Rows with a matching CDR3 protein are joined into one entry that keeps the most common DNA and genes. For this sample there are about 1.4 million distinct CDR3 sequences; around 59% appear just once. 6.5% to 8.5% of the sample is in the top ten clones. The sequencing input was blood. Receptors originate from a man aged 18 to 29 in good health.

This clonotype was observed a handful of times. V and J are TRBV6-5 and TRBJ2-6; D gene uncertain. V was cut by 9 bases and J by 0 bases, with 6 bases left in between. This CDR3 is built from 13 residues. CDR1 and CDR2 from the germline V gene are MNHEY and SVGAGI. The CDR3 sequence: CASRHSGANVLTF. In DNA, the CDR3 is TGTGCCAGTAGACACTCTGGGGCCAACGTCCTGACTTTC.

The chain links TRBV6-1 to TRBJ1-6, with D possibly being TRBD1 (5 bases). This CDR3 comprises 17 residues. Germline V gives CDR1 MNHNS, CDR2 SASEGT. The V end was cut by 6 bases, the J end by 0 bases, with 15 bases between. CDR3 loop: CASSDGTVSSYNSPLHF. The DNA for the CDR3 is TGTGCCAGCAGCGATGGGACGGTGAGCTCCTATAATTCACCCCTCCACTTT.

The V and J genes are TRBV2 and TRBJ2-1, with TRBD2 identical over 14 bases. Germline assignment: CDR1 SNHLY and CDR2 FYNNEI. After removal of 4 bases from V and 12 bases from J, the junction contained 11 bases not matched to a gene. The CDR3 length is 16 residues. CDR3 in DNA: TGTGCCAGCAGTGGTCGGGGACTAGCGGGAGTTGCAGGGCAGTTCTTC. Translating it yields CASSGRGLAGVAGQFF.

This clonotype was observed a few times. The chain uses TRBV4-1 and TRBJ1-2; possibly TRBD1 for D (5 bases). V lost 0 bases, J lost 7 bases, and 6 bases lay in between. CDR3 length equals 12 residues. The germline gives CDR1 MGHRA, CDR2 YSYEKL. CDR3 loop: CASSQERGGYTF. DNA for the CDR3: TGCGCCAGCAGCCAAGAGAGGGGTGGCTACACCTTC.

This clonotype was seen more than once but under ten times. The rearrangement links TRBV9 to TRBJ2-7; 11 bases are shared with TRBD2. CDR1 is SGDLS and CDR2 is YYNGEE in the germline V gene. The CDR3 is 15 residues long. V dropped 2 bases and J dropped 2; count of bases not matched to a gene: 3. Written as DNA, the CDR3 is TGTGCCAGCAGCGTCGGGACTAGCGGCGCCTACGAGCAGTACTTC. Amino acid sequence: CASSVGTSGAYEQYF.

V gene TRBV2 combines with J gene TRBJ2-4, with D hard to call. The tail of the sequence fits TRBJ2-7 better, so the J call may be wrong. CDR1 and CDR2 from the germline V gene are SNHLY and FYNNEI. The CDR3 extends over 15 amino acids. The CDR3 DNA sequence: TGTGCCAGCAGTGAAAACTGGTCAGGAGACTACGAGCAGTACTTC. Translation gives CASSENWSGDYEQYF.

The rearrangement uses TRBV25-1 and TRBJ2-5; D is possibly TRBD1 or TRBD2 (6 bases each). V lost 10 bases, J lost 2 bases, and 26 bases lay in between. This CDR3 comprises 17 residues. Germline V lookup: CDR1 MGHDK, CDR2 SYGVNS. The chain's CDR3 is CATCSPPYTGRQETQYF. The CDR3 bases are TGTGCCACCTGTTCCCCCCCTTATACAGGGAGGCAAGAGACCCAGTACTTC.

This clonotype occurred a few times. This chain links TRBV12-3 or TRBV12-4 with TRBJ2-7, with D unclear. Between the trimmed V and J ends, which lost 3 bases and 1 base, there was a span of 7 bases. CDR3 length: 13 amino acids. The CDR3 reads CASSFEQSYEQYF. The CDR3 DNA is TGTGCCAGCAGTTTTGAACAGTCCTACGAGCAGTACTTC.

V and J are TRBV29-1 and TRBJ2-3; D not certain. Germline values: CDR1 SQVTM, CDR2 ANQGSEA. The CDR3 covers 13 residues. The ends were cut back, 5 bases at V and 1 base at J, with 10 bases in the middle. CDR3 nucleotide sequence: TGCAGCGTTAAGGTGTTGGGCACAGATACGCAGTATTTT. The encoded protein is CSVKVLGTDTQYF.

Of note for this clonotype: An end of the junction does not agree with germline; a read error may underlie this. This sequence joins TRBV12-3 or TRBV12-4 and TRBJ2-1; 7 positions agree with TRBD1. This CDR3 is built from 15 residues. The DNA for the CDR3 is TGTGCTAGCAGCTTAAACAGGGGACCATACAATGAGCAGTTCTTC. Translation: CASSLNRGPYNEQFF.

The chain combines TRBV10-3 with TRBJ2-7; 7 bases fit TRBD1. This CDR3 is 14 amino acids long. V shed 6 bases and J 3 bases; nucleotides not matched to a gene: 8. Germline loops: CDR1 ENHRY, CDR2 SYGVKD. CDR3 coding DNA: TGTGCCATCAGGGAGACAGGGTTAGGCTACGAGCAGTACTTC. Protein sequence: CAIRETGLGYEQYF.

The rearrangement joins TRBV12-3 or TRBV12-4 to TRBJ2-4; D possibly corresponds to TRBD2 (5 bases). The tail of the sequence fits TRBJ2-7 better, so the J call may be wrong. The CDR3 is made up of 15 amino acids. The CDR3 bases are TGTGCCAGCAGTTCACTAGTTAACCTACCCTACGAGCAGTACTTC. It specifies CASSSLVNLPYEQYF.

The chain has TRBV20-1 and TRBJ1-2; no reliable D call. V was trimmed by 3 bases and J by 2 bases, leaving 10 bases between them. This CDR3 is 13 amino acids long. Germline-derived CDR1 and CDR2 are DFQATT and SNEGSKA (reference sequence). In nucleotides, the CDR3 is TGCAGTGCTAGTCGATTGCAGAACTATGGCTACACCTTC. Translated: CSASRLQNYGYTF.

This clonotype occurred a few times. This chain connects TRBV4-1 to TRBJ2-5; D is uncertain. Looked up from germline, CDR1 is MGHRA and CDR2 is YSYEKL. The CDR3 is made up of 14 amino acids. Trimming left V 1 base short and J 1 base short, with 7 bases between. CDR3 sequence: CASSQVPGQETQYF. In DNA, the CDR3 is TGCGCCAGCAGCCAAGTTCCAGGCCAAGAGACCCAGTACTTC.

The chain links TRBV5-1 to TRBJ2-2; D not certain. The CDR3 loop spans 12 amino acids. Per the germline V gene, CDR1 is SGHRS and CDR2 is YFSETQ. Trimming removed 4 bases from V and 8 bases from J, with 9 bases in between. CDR3 sequence (DNA): TGCGCCAGCAGCAAGACGCTGGGGGAGCTGTTTTTT. Translating it yields CASSKTLGELFF.

This clonotype came up a few times. The chain links TRBV28 to TRBJ2-2; D might be TRBD2 (7 bases). CDR3 size: 13 residues. Germline V gene data show CDR1 as MDHEN and CDR2 as SYDVKM. Trimming left V 6 bases short and J 5 bases short, with 10 bases between. The CDR3 loop is CASRGRGTGELFF. The CDR3 bases are TGTGCCAGCAGGGGGAGGGGGACCGGGGAGCTGTTTTTT. The full variable domain, its missing parts supplied by reference TRBV28 and TRBJ2-2, is DVKVTQSSRYLVKRTGEKVFLECVQDMDHENMFWYRQDPGLGLRLIYFSYDVKMKEKGDIPEGYSVSREKKERFSLILESASTNQTSMYLCASRGRGTGELFFGEGSRLTVL.

The chain is built from TRBV27 and TRBJ2-5, with TRBD1 identical over 10 bases. Trimming took 8 bases from V and 6 from J; bases not matched to a gene: 6. The CDR3 loop spans 13 amino acids. Germline assignment: CDR1 MNHEY and CDR2 SMNVEV (reference sequence). CDR3 coding DNA: TGTGCCAGCTCCGGGGACAGGGGAAAGACCCAGTACTTC. It yields the protein CASSGDRGKTQYF.

This chain connects TRBV20-1 to TRBJ2-5; 12 nucleotides align to TRBD2. The assigned J gene may be wrong: the sequence end matches TRBJ2-7 better. The CDR3 is 15 amino acids. CDR1 and CDR2 from the germline V gene are DFQATT and SNEGSKA (reference sequence). CDR3 amino acids: CSAHTLAGGVYEQYF. In DNA form, the CDR3 reads TGCAGTGCTCACACCCTAGCGGGAGGGGTTTACGAGCAGTACTTC.

V is TRBV6-2 or TRBV6-3 and J is TRBJ2-3; TRBD2 might be the D (5 bases). Trimming took off 6 bases at V and 5 bases at J, with 15 bases between the two ends. Germline values: CDR1 MNHEY, CDR2 SVGEGT. The CDR3 consists of 14 residues. The chain's CDR3 is CASSHHSRVDTQYF. For the CDR3, the DNA is TGTGCCAGCAGCCACCATTCGCGGGTAGATACGCAGTATTTT.

This clonotype was counted only a few times. V gene TRBV29-1 combines with J gene TRBJ1-2; D gene uncertain. Per the germline V gene, CDR1 is SQVTM and CDR2 is ANQGSEA. This CDR3 has 8 residues. Trimming removed 5 bases from V and 7 bases from J, with 2 bases in between. The CDR3 region has the DNA TGCAGCGTTCCTGGCTACACCTTC. Translating gives CSVPGYTF. Complete variable domain (other parts from reference TRBV29-1 and TRBJ1-2): SAVISQKPSRDICQRGTSLTIQCQVDSQVTMMFWYRQQPGQSLTLIATANQGSEATYESGFVIDKFPISRPNLTFSTLTVSNMSPEDSSIYLCSVPGYTFGSGTRLTVV.

This clonotype has just a few counts. The chain carries TRBV27 and TRBJ1-1; D ambiguous. There are 15 residues in the CDR3. Deletions cut 3 bases from V and 6 bases from J, with 17 bases between. Germline V gives CDR1 MNHEY, CDR2 SMNVEV (reference sequence). DNA for the CDR3: TGTGCCAGCAGTTTTGCCCGACCGCGAAGATCTGAAGCTTTCTTT. It codes for CASSFARPRRSEAFF.

This chain links TRBV27 with TRBJ2-3; D gene unclear. Germline V lookup: CDR1 MNHEY, CDR2 SMNVEV (reference sequence). Trimming cost V 4 bases and J 4 bases, with 6 bases left between them. The CDR3 covers 12 residues. CDR3 DNA: TGTGCCAGCAGTTCCGACCCAGATACGCAGTATTTT. This encodes CASSSDPDTQYF.

A single count supports this clonotype. J is TRBJ1-6 and V is TRBV12-3 or TRBV12-4; no clear D. Trimming stripped 8 bases from V and 9 bases from J, with 17 bases between. This CDR3 region has 14 residues. The DNA of the CDR3 is TGTGCCAGCCGAAGCCGGGCAACGGGTTCACCCCTCCACTTT. Encoded protein: CASRSRATGSPLHF.

The chain is built from TRBV5-1 and TRBJ2-3, with D perhaps TRBD2 (5 bases). This CDR3 comprises 14 residues. Trimming left V 1 base short and J 6 bases short, with 12 bases between. CDR1 is SGHRS and CDR2 is YFSETQ in the germline V gene. CDR3 protein: CASSLRTYGDTQYF. In DNA form, the CDR3 reads TGCGCCAGCAGCTTGCGGACTTACGGGGATACGCAGTATTTT.

CDR3 coding DNA: TGTGCCAGCAGCCAAGTGACAGGGATCGGGGGCTACACCTTC. It yields the protein CASSQVTGIGGYTF. The chain employs TRBV14 and TRBJ1-2, with TRBD1 identical over 7 bases. CDR1 and CDR2 (germline): SGHDN, FVKESK. Trimming took 1 base from V and 8 from J; bases not matched to a gene: 7. The CDR3 covers 14 residues.

This clonotype was picked up a small number of times. This rearrangement joins TRBV12-3 or TRBV12-4 to TRBJ2-3, with 10 positions matching TRBD2. The CDR3 is 15 amino acids. V lost 5 bases to trimming and J lost 7 bases; unmatched junction nucleotides: 9. As DNA, the CDR3 is TGTGCCAGCAGTCCCCAGCGGGGGGGATTCAATACGCAGTATTTT. Protein: CASSPQRGGFNTQYF.

This CDR3 is CASSQDVAARVGYTF. DNA of the CDR3: TGCGCCAGCAGCCAAGATGTTGCCGCCAGGGTCGGCTACACCTTC. The chain employs TRBV4-3 and TRBJ1-2; weak D call: TRBD1 (5 bases). CDR3 length: 15 amino acids. Trimming took off 0 bases at V and 8 bases at J, with 16 bases between the two ends. Germline assignment: CDR1 LGHNA and CDR2 YSLEER.

This clonotype occurred once. The gene calls are TRBV14 and TRBJ2-7; D ambiguous. The CDR3 runs to 15 residues. Germline CDR1 reads SGHDN; CDR2 reads FVKESK. Trimming removed 1 base at V and 1 base at J, with 11 bases between. CDR3 DNA: TGTGCCAGCAGCCAAGGCACTACTATATCCTACGAGCAGTACTTC. Its protein is CASSQGTTISYEQYF.

The CDR3 region has the DNA TGTGCCAGCAGCTTTTTAGTGGGAGCTCACGGGGCCAACGTCCTGACTTTC. Protein sequence: CASSFLVGAHGANVLTF. The J gene is TRBJ2-6, the V gene TRBV7-9, with D tentatively TRBD2 (5 bases). CDR3 length: 17 amino acids. CDR1 and CDR2 from the germline V gene are SEHNR and FQNEAQ (reference sequence). Trimming stripped 3 bases from V and 4 bases from J, with 16 bases between.

V gene TRBV6-5 combines with J gene TRBJ2-1, with D uncertain. The V gene lost 2 bases and the J gene lost 2 bases, with 13 bases spanning the gap. The length of the CDR3 is 16 residues. Germline V lookup: CDR1 MNHEY, CDR2 SVGAGI. The CDR3 nucleotides read TGTGCCAGCAGTTACCGGGCTCGAAGGGCCTACAATGAGCAGTTCTTC. It yields the protein CASSYRARRAYNEQFF.